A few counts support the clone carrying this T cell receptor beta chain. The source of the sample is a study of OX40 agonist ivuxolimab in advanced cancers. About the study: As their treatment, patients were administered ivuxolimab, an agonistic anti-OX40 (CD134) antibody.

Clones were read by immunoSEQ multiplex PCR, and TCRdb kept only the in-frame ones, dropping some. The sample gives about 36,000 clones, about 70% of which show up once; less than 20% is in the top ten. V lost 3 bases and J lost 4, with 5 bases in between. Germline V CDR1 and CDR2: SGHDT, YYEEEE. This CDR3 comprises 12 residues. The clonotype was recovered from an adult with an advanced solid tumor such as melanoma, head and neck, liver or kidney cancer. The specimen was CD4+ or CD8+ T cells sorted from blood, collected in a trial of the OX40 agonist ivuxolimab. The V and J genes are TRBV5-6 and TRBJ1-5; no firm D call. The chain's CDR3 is CASSSLNQPQHF. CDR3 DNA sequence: TGTGCCAGCAGCTCCCTAAATCAGCCCCAGCATTTT.